Listed below are T cell receptor beta chains from one sample, sequenced in a study of T cells after yellow fever vaccination. TCRdb used MiXCR to reprocess the 5' RACE reads, holding one entry per CDR3 protein. In the table there are about 57,000 distinct CDR3 sequences, 6% to 7.5% of which are singletons. Sequencing used CD8+ T cells sorted from PBMCs, obtained 15 days after the yellow fever booster vaccination. All receptors come from a man under 40 who received the YFV17D yellow fever vaccine. The CDR3 runs from the conserved cysteine through the conserved F or W.

J gene,V gene,CDR3 protein
TRBJ2-3,TRBV4-1,CASSQDTTSSDTQYF
TRBJ2-1,TRBV4-3,CASSQDPSGNPYNEQFF
TRBJ2-1,TRBV5-1,CASSLDLAGGREQFF
TRBJ2-1,TRBV14,CASSQAWTVSDEQFF
TRBJ2-6,TRBV20-1,CSAGDRSGANVLTF
TRBJ2-7,TRBV7-3,CASSSGTSGRTAYEQYF
TRBJ1-6,TRBV6-6,CASSYAGGNSPLHF
TRBJ2-1,TRBV3-1,CASSLGLAINEQFF
TRBJ2-1,TRBV2,CASSEVGLRQFF
TRBJ2-1,TRBV5-4,CASRKDSHNEQFF
TRBJ1-2,TRBV7-9,CASSSSPGQGVYGYTF